These T cell receptor beta chains were read from a single sample in a study of patients and donors after allogeneic stem cell transplantation. TCRdb reprocessed the RT-PCR reads with MiXCR, giving one entry per CDR3 protein. In the table there are 900,000 to 1,000,000 distinct CDR3 sequences, approximately 19% of which are singletons. The material sequenced was blood, either unsorted or a sorted T cell fraction (not recorded which). The receptors originated from a human donor who was either an allogeneic HSCT recipient or a stem cell or donor lymphocyte infusion donor (not recorded which). It is not recorded whose cells these are; they may come from a transplant donor. Both conserved end residues are part of each CDR3. Fields, in order: CDR3 protein, V gene, D gene, J gene, clone size. D genes are given only for firm matches. Where a row states a size, it is once, few, many or the class of an expanded clone; other rows omit it.

cdr3_aa: CSAQDRGTNEKLFF; v_call: TRBV20-1; d_call: TRBD1; j_call: TRBJ1-4; clone_size: once
cdr3_aa: CASSHVSGAAKNIQYF; v_call: TRBV3-1; d_call: TRBD2; j_call: TRBJ2-4; clone_size: few
cdr3_aa: CASRTGPPLTF; v_call: TRBV12-3/TRBV12-4; d_call: -; j_call: TRBJ1-2; clone_size: many
cdr3_aa: CASSLPLTYSIPGELFF; v_call: TRBV7-6; d_call: -; j_call: TRBJ2-2; clone_size: -
cdr3_aa: CASSKVLRNSPLHF; v_call: TRBV12-3/TRBV12-4; d_call: -; j_call: TRBJ1-6; clone_size: few
cdr3_aa: CACLGNTEAFF; v_call: TRBV30; d_call: -; j_call: TRBJ1-1; clone_size: few
cdr3_aa: CASSEAVVGIEQFF; v_call: TRBV2; d_call: -; j_call: TRBJ2-1; clone_size: -
cdr3_aa: CASSQGPGEQYF; v_call: TRBV4-3; d_call: -; j_call: TRBJ2-7; clone_size: -
cdr3_aa: CSVPLGTSGRGYNEQFF; v_call: TRBV29-1; d_call: TRBD2; j_call: TRBJ2-1; clone_size: many
cdr3_aa: CSARAVVAYEQYF; v_call: TRBV20-1; d_call: -; j_call: TRBJ2-7; clone_size: few
cdr3_aa: CASSQTVLYGYTF; v_call: TRBV7-2; d_call: -; j_call: TRBJ1-2; clone_size: -
cdr3_aa: CASRMQGNMNTEAFF; v_call: TRBV6-1; d_call: -; j_call: TRBJ1-1; clone_size: -
cdr3_aa: CASRTPSSYEQYF; v_call: TRBV27; d_call: -; j_call: TRBJ2-7; clone_size: -
cdr3_aa: CASSLVWFGFRPKFYGYTF; v_call: TRBV5-1; d_call: -; j_call: TRBJ1-2; clone_size: few
cdr3_aa: CSARRDGRETQYF; v_call: TRBV20-1; d_call: -; j_call: TRBJ2-5; clone_size: -
cdr3_aa: CSALGPTLAKNIQYF; v_call: TRBV20-1; d_call: -; j_call: TRBJ2-4; clone_size: -
cdr3_aa: CSARAQGQGGGGYTF; v_call: TRBV20-1; d_call: TRBD1; j_call: TRBJ1-2; clone_size: many
cdr3_aa: CASSPGEPYHRSADTQYF; v_call: TRBV11-2; d_call: -; j_call: TRBJ2-3; clone_size: -
cdr3_aa: CASSQDAAGDSYNEQFF; v_call: TRBV3-1; d_call: TRBD2; j_call: TRBJ2-1; clone_size: -
cdr3_aa: CSARGGPGLNTEAFF; v_call: TRBV20-1; d_call: -; j_call: TRBJ1-1; clone_size: few
cdr3_aa: CASTAGTGLTNTEAFF; v_call: TRBV12-3/TRBV12-4; d_call: TRBD1; j_call: TRBJ1-1; clone_size: -
cdr3_aa: CASSPRPGSTDTQYF; v_call: TRBV12-3/TRBV12-4; d_call: -; j_call: TRBJ2-3; clone_size: -
cdr3_aa: CASSSVPTGVNTEAFF; v_call: TRBV5-1; d_call: TRBD1; j_call: TRBJ1-1; clone_size: -
cdr3_aa: CASSPSPWGGQEAFF; v_call: TRBV3-1; d_call: -; j_call: TRBJ1-1; clone_size: -